These 25 T cell receptor beta chains were sequenced from one sample in a study of blood T cells in healthy people across ages. It was with a sample-barcoded 5' primer and a J-beta primer mix that a second PCR of roughly 7 to 12 cycles was run. TCRdb reprocessed the 5' RACE reads via MiXCR and lists one record per CDR3 protein. Among more than 1,000,000 distinct CDR3 sequences, roughly a quarter were seen once, and the ten largest hold 0.65% to 0.95%. The sample was also reused in another study, on T cells of mothers and their children.

Sequenced sample: blood. These receptors were collected from a girl aged 2 to 9 in good health.

This chain links TRBV12-3 or TRBV12-4 with TRBJ1-1; 9 bases fit TRBD1. V was clipped by 6 bases and J by 4 bases; unmatched bases: 12. The CDR3 sequence is 16 residues long. DNA for the CDR3: TGTGCCAGCAGCCCACTCCCGGACAGGGGTTCCACTGAAGCTTTCTTT. It specifies CASSPLPDRGSTEAFF.

The chain combines TRBV4-2 with TRBJ2-2; perhaps TRBD1 as D (5 bases). Trimming pared 1 base from V and 5 bases from J, leaving 14 bases between. CDR1 is LGHNA, CDR2 YNFKEQ, per germline. The CDR3 loop spans 16 amino acids. CDR3: CASSQVIQGGTGELFF. The CDR3 nucleotides are TGTGCCAGCAGCCAAGTTATCCAGGGTGGAACCGGGGAGCTGTTTTTT.

The rearrangement uses TRBV27 and TRBJ2-5; the match to TRBD1 covers 7 bases. This CDR3 contains 15 residues. The ends lost 3 bases at V and 0 bases at J; junction bases unmatched: 4. Per the germline V gene, CDR1 is MNHEY and CDR2 is SMNVEV (reference sequence). CDR3 amino acids: CASSLGQMYQETQYF. The CDR3 DNA is TGTGCCAGCAGTTTGGGACAGATGTACCAAGAGACCCAGTACTTC.

The rearrangement uses TRBV5-5 and TRBJ1-4; 7 bases map to TRBD1. The trim removed 3 bases at V and 11 bases at J, leaving 13 bases unmatched. CDR1 SGHKS and CDR2 YYEKEE come from the germline V gene (reference sequence). The CDR3 sequence is 15 residues long. The CDR3 region is CASSSGPRQGEKLFF. CDR3 sequence (DNA): TGTGCCAGCAGCTCCGGGCCAAGACAGGGCGAGAAACTGTTTTTT.

The V gene is TRBV15, the J gene TRBJ1-4; 9 positions match TRBD1. The CDR3 spans 15 residues. From germline, CDR1 is LNHNV and CDR2 YYDKDF (reference sequence). V shed 2 bases and J 5 bases; nucleotides not matched to a gene: 3. Here the CDR3 reads CATSRIQGANEKLFF. DNA of the CDR3: TGTGCCACCAGCAGAATACAGGGGGCGAATGAAAAACTGTTTTTT.

V gene TRBV12-3 or TRBV12-4 combines with J gene TRBJ1-2, with 7 bases aligning to TRBD1. The CDR3 covers 15 residues. With V trimmed by 5 bases and J by 6 bases, 12 bases remained unmatched. The CDR3 region is CASSHRRGRWNGYTF. CDR3 sequence (DNA): TGTGCCAGCAGTCACCGCAGGGGGAGGTGGAATGGCTACACCTTC.

This clonotype appeared a few times. The rearrangement uses TRBV20-1 and TRBJ1-2; TRBD1 matches at 8 bases. V dropped 1 base and J dropped 6; count of bases not matched to a gene: 4. This CDR3 is 13 amino acids long. Germline lookup yields CDR1 DFQATT and CDR2 SNEGSKA (reference sequence). CDR3 nucleotides: TGCAGTGCTAGAGTTGAGACAGGGGATGGCTACACCTTC. Encoded protein: CSARVETGDGYTF.

A few counts support this clonotype. V usage is TRBV6-1 and J usage is TRBJ2-7; 7 bases agree with TRBD1. From germline, CDR1 is MNHNS and CDR2 SASEGT. This CDR3 has 15 amino acids. The junction had 7 bases not matched to a gene; V was cut back by 2 bases and J by 3 bases. CDR3 protein: CASSEQTGVNYEQYF. The CDR3 DNA reads as TGTGCCAGCAGTGAACAAACAGGGGTAAACTACGAGCAGTACTTC.

There are a few counts of this clonotype. This CDR3 reads CASSYDSDGETQYF. The CDR3 DNA follows: TGTGCCAGCAGCTACGACAGTGATGGGGAGACCCAGTACTTC. V gene TRBV5-6 combines with J gene TRBJ2-5, with D maybe TRBD1 (5 bases). Per germline, CDR1 SGHDT and CDR2 YYEEEE. With 3 bases removed from V and 5 bases from J, the gap between germline ends came to 14 bases. This CDR3 has 14 residues.

This clonotype was seen only a few times. The CDR3 spells CSARGLASGTYEQYF. The CDR3 nucleotides are TGCAGTGCTAGAGGGCTAGCGTCTGGCACCTACGAGCAGTACTTC. J is TRBJ2-7 and V is TRBV20-1, with a weak D call TRBD2 (6 bases). The CDR3 runs 15 residues. V dropped 1 base and J dropped 2 bases, with 15 bases sitting between them. Looked up from germline, CDR1 is DFQATT and CDR2 is SNEGSKA (reference sequence).

This clonotype was detected ten times or more. This chain links TRBV5-1 with TRBJ2-1; 8 bases are shared with TRBD1. J lost 7 bases, V lost 0 bases, and 9 bases had no gene match. Looked up from germline, CDR1 is SGHRS and CDR2 is YFSETQ. The CDR3 consists of 16 residues. The CDR3 DNA follows: TGCGCCAGCAGCTTGGTAGGGACAGGATCCTGGAATGAGCAGTTCTTC. Amino acid sequence: CASSLVGTGSWNEQFF.

This chain connects TRBV11-2 to TRBJ2-1; the D is unclear. Per the germline V gene, CDR1 is SGHAT and CDR2 is FQNNGV. CDR3 size: 16 residues. With 5 bases removed from V and 0 bases from J, the gap between germline ends came to 14 bases. The CDR3 nucleotides read TGTGCCAGCAGCCTCCACCCTCAGAGCTCCTACAATGAGCAGTTCTTC. The encoded protein is CASSLHPQSSYNEQFF.

This clonotype was seen many times. Compared with germline, one end of the junction differs, possibly owing to a read error. The CDR3 reads CASSLAGANVLTF. As DNA, the CDR3 is TGTGCCAGCAGTTTAGCTGGGGCCAACGTCCTGACTTTC. The J gene is TRBJ2-6, the V gene TRBV5-1; D is unresolved. Germline CDR1 and CDR2: SGHRS and YFSETQ. The CDR3 is 13 residues long.

This clonotype was seen a handful of times. The chain links TRBV29-1 to TRBJ2-5; 7 bases agree with TRBD2. CDR3 length: 14 residues. CDR1 and CDR2 (germline): SQVTM, ANQGSEA. The trim removed 4 bases at V and 1 base at J, leaving 6 bases unmatched. The CDR3 sequence: CSVGLREIQETQYF. Written as DNA, the CDR3 is TGCAGCGTTGGGTTGCGGGAGATCCAAGAGACCCAGTACTTC.

CDR3 nucleotide sequence: TGCAGTGAAGCAAGGGGGATGAACACTGAAGCTTTCTTT. This gives the protein CSEARGMNTEAFF. The V and J genes are TRBV20-1 and TRBJ1-1; a weak D match, TRBD1 (6 bases). The CDR3 runs 13 residues. The V gene lost 7 bases and the J gene lost 0 bases, with 12 bases spanning the gap. Germline V gives CDR1 DFQATT, CDR2 SNEGSKA (reference sequence).

This clonotype has more than one count but fewer than ten. V and J are TRBV15 and TRBJ2-7; tentatively, D is TRBD2 (6 bases). The CDR3 is 12 residues long. The germline gives CDR1 LNHNV, CDR2 YYDKDF (reference sequence). V lost 5 bases, J lost 3 bases, and 8 bases lay in between. DNA for the CDR3: TGTGCCACCAGCGGAGGGGTCTACGAGCAGTACTTC. Encoded protein: CATSGGVYEQYF.

The chain uses TRBV29-1 and TRBJ1-1; no clear D. CDR1 SQVTM and CDR2 ANQGSEA come from the germline V gene. The CDR3 totals 15 residues. V shed 1 base and J shed 2 bases, with 14 bases lying between them. The CDR3 DNA reads as TGCAGCGTTGAAGTATCAGGAAATACTAACACTGAAGCTTTCTTT. Translation: CSVEVSGNTNTEAFF. Full variable domain (remainder filled in from reference TRBV29-1 and TRBJ1-1): SAVISQKPSRDICQRGTSLTIQCQVDSQVTMMFWYRQQPGQSLTLIATANQGSEATYESGFVIDKFPISRPNLTFSTLTVSNMSPEDSSIYLCSVEVSGNTNTEAFFGQGTRLTVV.

The chain has TRBV20-1 and TRBJ2-1, with a weak D call TRBD2 (6 bases). CDR1 is DFQATT, CDR2 SNEGSKA, per germline (reference sequence). V gave up 5 bases and J gave up 4 bases, with 12 bases separating them. This CDR3 is built from 13 residues. CDR3 coding DNA: TGCAGTGCTCCGACTAGAGAATACAATGAGCAGTTCTTC. Translation: CSAPTREYNEQFF.

This clonotype turned up a few times. The junction differs from germline at one of its ends, possibly a read error. This sequence joins TRBV4-2 and TRBJ2-5; D ambiguous. The germline CDR1 and CDR2 sequences are LGHNA and YNFKEQ. The CDR3 loop spans 12 amino acids. In nucleotides, the CDR3 is TGTGCCGTTACTGATCCCTACAATGAGCAGCTCTTC. It encodes CAVTDPYNEQLF.

J is TRBJ2-7 and V is TRBV5-5, with 8 bases identical to TRBD2. CDR1 is SGHKS, CDR2 YYEKEE, per germline (reference sequence). Trimming took 0 bases from V and 3 from J; bases not matched to a gene: 8. The CDR3 extends over 16 amino acids. CDR3 sequence: CASSLEWSGGHYEQYF. CDR3 coding DNA: TGTGCCAGCAGCTTGGAATGGAGCGGGGGACACTACGAGCAGTACTTC.

This chain connects TRBV20-1 to TRBJ2-1; TRBD1 might be the D (5 bases). V lost 0 bases and J lost 0, with 15 bases in between. Germline V gives CDR1 DFQATT, CDR2 SNEGSKA (reference sequence). This CDR3 has 17 amino acids. The CDR3 loop reads CSARDQGGAASYNEQFF. As DNA, the CDR3 is TGCAGTGCTAGAGATCAGGGTGGGGCCGCCTCCTACAATGAGCAGTTCTTC.

The CDR3: CASSDGGGNTIYF. CDR3 bases: TGTGCCAGCAGTGATGGAGGGGGAAACACCATATATTTT. The rearrangement links TRBV25-1 to TRBJ1-3; D is ambiguous. Germline V gives CDR1 MGHDK, CDR2 SYGVNS. V dropped 3 bases and J dropped 4 bases, with 7 bases sitting between them. The CDR3 spans 13 residues. Full variable domain (remainder filled in from reference TRBV25-1 and TRBJ1-3): EADIYQTPRYLVIGTGKKITLECSQTMGHDKMYWYQQDPGMELHLIHYSYGVNSTEKGDLSSESTVSRIRTEHFPLTLESARPSHTSQYLCASSDGGGNTIYFGEGSWLTVV.

This clonotype was counted a few times. CDR3 sequence (DNA): TGTGCCAGCAGCCCAATAGTGCCCTACGAGCAGTACTTC. The encoded protein is CASSPIVPYEQYF. This chain uses TRBV7-2 with TRBJ2-5; D is unresolved. With the DNA end fitting TRBJ2-7 better, the J assignment may be wrong. The CDR3 sequence is 13 residues long. Per germline, CDR1 SGHTA and CDR2 FQGNSA.

Turning to this clonotype: An end of the junction differs from the germline gene, which may be a read error. The chain carries TRBV29-1 and TRBJ2-4, with D uncertain. Germline values: CDR1 SQVTM, CDR2 ANQGSEA. The CDR3 is 11 amino acids. This chain's CDR3 is CSVDQLNIQYF. In nucleotides, the CDR3 is TGCAGCGTTGACCAGCTAAACATCCAGTACTTC.

This clonotype was picked up a small number of times. This chain links TRBV28 with TRBJ1-1; D possibly corresponds to TRBD1 (6 bases). From germline, CDR1 is MDHEN and CDR2 SYDVKM. Trimming left V 6 bases short and J 10 bases short, with 15 bases between. This CDR3 has 12 residues. The CDR3 coding sequence is TGTGCCAGCAGCCCTTGGAGGGGGGGAGCTTTCTTT. The encoded protein is CASSPWRGGAFF.